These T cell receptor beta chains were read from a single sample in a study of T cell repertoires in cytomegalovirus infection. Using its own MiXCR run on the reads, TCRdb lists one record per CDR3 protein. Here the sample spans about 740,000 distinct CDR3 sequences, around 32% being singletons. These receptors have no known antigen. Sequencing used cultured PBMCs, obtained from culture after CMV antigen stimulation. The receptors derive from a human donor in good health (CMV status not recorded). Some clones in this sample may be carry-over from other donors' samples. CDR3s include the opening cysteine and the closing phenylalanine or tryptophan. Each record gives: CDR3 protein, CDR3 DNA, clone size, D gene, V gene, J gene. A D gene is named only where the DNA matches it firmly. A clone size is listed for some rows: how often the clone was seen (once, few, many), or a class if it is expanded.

CASSTRGFDTGELFF,TGTGCCAGCAGTACCAGGGGATTCGACACCGGGGAGCTGTTTTTT,-,-,TRBV12-3/TRBV12-4,TRBJ2-2
CASRRNLAGGPDEQFF,TGTGCCAGCAGGCGCAACCTAGCGGGGGGGCCGGATGAGCAGTTCTTC,few,TRBD2,TRBV12-3/TRBV12-4,TRBJ2-1
CASSQKLRDRKINSPLHF,TGCGCCAGCAGTCAGAAACTCCGGGACAGGAAGATTAATTCACCCCTCCACTTT,-,TRBD1,TRBV23-1,TRBJ1-6
CASSSELQGSQPQHF,TGTGCCAGCAGCTCGGAATTACAGGGGAGTCAGCCCCAGCATTTT,-,TRBD1,TRBV7-2,TRBJ1-5
CASSLLGGSNTEAFF,TGCGCCAGCAGCTTGTTGGGGGGTAGCAACACTGAAGCTTTCTTT,few,-,TRBV5-1,TRBJ1-1
CASSSGFSGDTQYF,TGTGCCAGTAGCTCGGGATTCTCGGGAGATACGCAGTATTTT,-,-,TRBV19,TRBJ2-3
CASSLDGAQSTDTQYF,TGTGCCAGCAGCTTAGACGGGGCCCAAAGCACAGATACGCAGTATTTT,-,-,TRBV7-8,TRBJ2-3
CASSFSERYNEQFF,TGTGCCAGCAGCTTTTCCGAACGCTACAATGAGCAGTTCTTC,few,-,TRBV7-8,TRBJ2-1
CASFGQGSYGYTF,TGTGCCAGCTTTGGACAGGGGAGCTATGGCTACACCTTC,few,TRBD1,TRBV5-5,TRBJ1-2
CASSTPERGSFNEQFF,TGTGCCAGCAGCACCCCAGAGCGGGGGTCTTTCAATGAGCAGTTCTTC,many,TRBD2,TRBV7-2,TRBJ2-1
CASSLGTGDGQPQHF,TGTGCCAGCAGCTTGGGAACAGGGGATGGCCAGCCCCAGCATTTT,few,TRBD1,TRBV7-8,TRBJ1-5